These 13 T cell receptor beta chains were all obtained from the same sample, sequenced in a study of spatial heterogeneity in lung cancer. Indicated time point: blood at routine non-recurrence follow-up after resection. The study sequenced unsorted whole RNA from tumor, nontumor lung or frozen PBMC. Via MiXCR, TCRdb re-called the 5' RACE reads, giving one row per CDR3 protein. The profile shows more than 95,000 distinct CDR3 sequences, 10% to 15% of them singletons. The starting material was PBMCs, obtained at follow-up. The receptors were gathered from a male donor with early-stage non-small cell lung cancer.

This chain connects TRBV6-2 or TRBV6-3 to TRBJ2-1, with 10 bases that match TRBD2. J was trimmed by 4 bases and V by 3 bases; bases with no gene match: 6. The CDR3 consists of 16 residues. Germline loops: CDR1 MNHEY, CDR2 SVGEGT. Here the CDR3 DNA reads TGTGCCAGCAGTTATTCCGGGACTAGCGTTTACAATGAGCAGTTCTTC. Translating gives CASSYSGTSVYNEQFF.

V and J are TRBV28 and TRBJ2-1, with TRBD1 identical over 7 bases. Trimming took 7 bases from V and 7 from J; bases not matched to a gene: 7. This CDR3 has 13 residues. Looked up from germline, CDR1 is MDHEN and CDR2 is SYDVKM. This CDR3 reads CASTEGARNEQFF. The DNA of the CDR3 is TGTGCCAGCACTGAGGGGGCGAGGAATGAGCAGTTCTTC.

The chain's CDR3 is CASSYPRLTSFEETQYF. CDR3 nucleotide sequence: TGTGCCAGCAGTTACCCCAGGCTTACTAGCTTTGAAGAGACCCAGTACTTC. The V gene is TRBV6-2 or TRBV6-3, the J gene TRBJ2-5; perhaps TRBD2 as D (6 bases). Trimming shortened V by 2 bases and J by 3 bases, and 19 bases separated the two germline ends. Germline V gene lookup returns CDR1 MNHEY and CDR2 SVGEGT. The CDR3 extends over 17 amino acids.

This rearrangement joins TRBV28 to TRBJ2-1; D is undetermined. Germline V gene data show CDR1 as MDHEN and CDR2 as SYDVKM. The ends were cut back, 3 bases at V and 7 bases at J, with 10 bases in the middle. CDR3 length: 13 amino acids. The CDR3 sequence is CASSFNMVNEQFF. As DNA, the CDR3 is TGTGCCAGCAGTTTCAATATGGTGAATGAGCAGTTCTTC. Variable domain in full (rest from reference TRBV28 and TRBJ2-1): DVKVTQSSRYLVKRTGEKVFLECVQDMDHENMFWYRQDPGLGLRLIYFSYDVKMKEKGDIPEGYSVSREKKERFSLILESASTNQTSMYLCASSFNMVNEQFFGPGTRLTVL.

This clonotype has a handful of counts. This chain connects TRBV6-5 to TRBJ1-1; D may be TRBD1 (6 bases). V was trimmed by 2 bases and J by 4 bases, leaving 11 bases between them. The CDR3 has 14 amino acids. Germline CDR1 MNHEY, CDR2 SVGAGI. CDR3 nucleotide sequence: TGTGCCAGCAGTTACGGGGGGCAAGGCACTGAAGCTTTCTTT. This gives the protein CASSYGGQGTEAFF.

Ten or more counts support this clonotype. J is TRBJ2-1 and V is TRBV4-1; the D gene is possibly TRBD1 (6 bases). Germline V gene lookup returns CDR1 MGHRA and CDR2 YSYEKL. The V end lost 1 base, the J end lost 3 bases, and 10 bases lay between the germline ends. The CDR3 extends over 15 amino acids. The CDR3 DNA sequence: TGCGCCAGCAGCCAAGCGGTGACAGGCTACAATGAGCAGTTCTTC. Translated: CASSQAVTGYNEQFF.

In its sample, this clonotype was seen many times. The gene calls are TRBV7-2 and TRBJ2-1; D possibly corresponds to TRBD2 (6 bases). This CDR3 spans 16 amino acids. The V and J ends lost 2 bases and 7 bases respectively, with 18 bases between them. CDR1 and CDR2 (germline): SGHTA, FQGNSA. The CDR3 region is CASSLPSGRAGNEQFF. CDR3 in DNA: TGTGCCAGCAGCTTACCCTCGGGCCGGGCGGGGAATGAGCAGTTCTTC.

The V call is TRBV10-3, the J call TRBJ2-3; 10 positions agree with TRBD2. The CDR3 is 15 amino acids. Losses at the gene ends were 7 bases for V and 4 bases for J; bases not matched to a gene: 8. The germline V gene has CDR1 ENHRY and CDR2 SYGVKD. The CDR3 sequence is CAIKSGGAGADTQYF. The CDR3 DNA reads as TGTGCCATCAAAAGCGGGGGGGCAGGGGCAGATACGCAGTATTTT.

The V gene is TRBV25-1, the J gene TRBJ1-2, with 7 bases aligning to TRBD1. Germline loops: CDR1 MGHDK, CDR2 SYGVNS. This CDR3 is 13 amino acids long. Losses at the gene ends were 10 bases for V and 7 bases for J; bases not matched to a gene: 12. CDR3 protein: CATLGDSHLGYTF. Written as DNA, the CDR3 is TGTGCCACCCTCGGGGACAGTCATCTTGGCTACACCTTC.

The V call is TRBV3-1, the J call TRBJ1-5; D is uncertain. CDR3 length: 15 residues. V was trimmed by 0 bases and J by 3 bases, leaving 9 bases between them. Germline loops: CDR1 LGHDT, CDR2 YNNKEL (reference sequence). CDR3 DNA: TGTGCCAGCAGCCAAGATAGGATCCCCAATCAGCCCCAGCATTTT. Translation gives CASSQDRIPNQPQHF.

This clonotype was counted ten times or more. V is TRBV12-3 or TRBV12-4 and J is TRBJ1-2; D gene unclear. The CDR3 has 12 amino acids. V lost 6 bases to trimming and J lost 8 bases, with 13 bases between them. The CDR3 here is CASSPSDRGYTF. The CDR3, as DNA: TGTGCCAGCAGCCCGTCGGACCGCGGCTACACCTTC.

This clonotype has a handful of counts. The chain recombines TRBV15 with TRBJ1-1, with 7 nucleotides matching TRBD1. Germline values: CDR1 LNHNV, CDR2 YYDKDF (reference sequence). CDR3 size: 15 residues. Trimming took 0 bases from V and 2 from J; bases not matched to a gene: 3. The CDR3 coding sequence is TGTGCCACCAGCAGAGATTGGACAGGAAACACTGAAGCTTTCTTT. As protein: CATSRDWTGNTEAFF.

This clonotype showed up many times. The rearrangement uses TRBV12-3 or TRBV12-4 and TRBJ2-7, with 15 nucleotides matching TRBD2. The CDR3 is 16 residues long. J gave up 5 bases and V 5 bases, and 7 bases lay outside the gene matches. The CDR3 region is CASSRTSGGAVDEQYF. CDR3 nucleotide sequence: TGTGCCAGCAGTCGGACTAGCGGGGGGGCGGTAGACGAGCAGTACTTC.